These 30 T cell receptor beta chains share one sample of origin, sequenced in a study of blood T cells in healthy people across ages. Combining a sample-barcoded 5' primer with a J-beta primer mix, a second PCR ran for roughly 6 to 12 cycles. TCRdb called the 5' RACE reads again in MiXCR, with one record for every CDR3 protein. The sample has about 770,000 distinct CDR3 sequences, under 55% seen once. The specimen was blood. These receptors were collected from a man in his sixties in good health.

The chain couples TRBV3-1 to TRBJ2-1, with 12 nucleotides matching TRBD2. CDR1 and CDR2 (germline): LGHDT, YNNKEL (reference sequence). V lost 0 bases and J lost 7; bases outside the gene matches: 4. The CDR3 sequence is 16 residues long. CDR3 protein: CASSQDPSGGANEQFF. CDR3 nucleotide sequence: TGTGCCAGCAGCCAAGATCCTAGCGGGGGGGCTAATGAGCAGTTCTTC.

The V gene is TRBV27, the J gene TRBJ2-5; D perhaps matches TRBD1 (6 bases). Germline CDR1 and CDR2: MNHEY and SMNVEV (reference sequence). The V and J ends lost 5 bases and 11 bases respectively, with 21 bases between them. This CDR3 has 14 residues. The CDR3, as DNA: TGTGCCAGCAGTCCCCGGGACATTTCCAATGAGCAGTACTTC. Translation gives CASSPRDISNEQYF.

This clonotype was seen more than once but under ten times. This chain links TRBV15 with TRBJ1-1; a possible D gene is TRBD1 (6 bases). This CDR3 comprises 14 residues. Trimming took 4 bases from V and 1 from J, leaving 10 bases between them. Germline V gives CDR1 LNHNV, CDR2 YYDKDF (reference sequence). In DNA, the CDR3 is TGTGCCACCAGCAACGGGGGGCCGAACACTGAAGCTTTCTTT. It translates to CATSNGGPNTEAFF.

The sample holds a few counts of this clonotype. This may be a read error, as it is one base from a much larger clone. The chain uses TRBV11-2 and TRBJ2-5; 7 bases agree with TRBD1. CDR1 SGHAT and CDR2 FQNNGV come from the germline V gene. V trimming: 5 bases; J trimming: 1 base; junction bases outside the gene matches: 4. This CDR3 is built from 14 residues. The CDR3 DNA follows: TGTGCCAGCAGCGTGACAGGGCGCCAAGAGACCCAGTACTTC. Translated, it gives CASSVTGRQETQYF.

V is TRBV2 and J is TRBJ1-6; D not resolved. V lost 2 bases, J lost 8 bases, and 13 bases lay in between. The V gene's germline CDR1 is SNHLY and CDR2 FYNNEI. The CDR3 is 15 residues long. In DNA form, the CDR3 reads TGTGCCAGCAGTGAAAGGCCTTCAAGGGATTCACCCCTCCACTTT. Translating it yields CASSERPSRDSPLHF. The complete variable domain, with remaining parts taken from reference TRBV2 and TRBJ1-6, reads EPEVTQTPSHQVTQMGQEVILRCVPISNHLYFYWYRQILGQKVEFLVSFYNNEISEKSEIFDDQFSVERPDGSNFTLKIRSTKLEDSAMYFCASSERPSRDSPLHFGNGTRLTVT.

This rearrangement joins TRBV6-6 to TRBJ1-1, with D maybe TRBD1 (6 bases). V dropped 5 bases and J dropped 1 base, with 14 bases sitting between them. The germline gives CDR1 MNHNY, CDR2 SVGAGI (reference sequence). This CDR3 spans 15 amino acids. CDR3 sequence reads: CASSPPRTANTEAFF. The CDR3 coding sequence is TGTGCCAGCAGTCCCCCCCGGACAGCGAACACTGAAGCTTTCTTT.

The genes are TRBV29-1 and TRBJ1-1; possibly TRBD1 for D (5 bases). Deletions cut 7 bases from V and 4 bases from J, with 19 bases between. The CDR3 covers 14 residues. Germline V gene sequence: CDR1 SQVTM, CDR2 ANQGSEA. The CDR3 coding sequence is TGCAGCGCGAACGTCGGGATGGGGGGCACTGAAGCTTTCTTT. Translating it yields CSANVGMGGTEAFF.

The rearrangement links TRBV7-2 to TRBJ2-3; perhaps TRBD1 as D (6 bases). Germline-derived CDR1 and CDR2 are SGHTA and FQGNSA. The V gene lost 5 bases and the J gene lost 2 bases, with 14 bases spanning the gap. There are 15 residues in the CDR3. Here the CDR3 reads CASSPQGLFTDTQYF. CDR3 bases: TGTGCCAGCAGCCCGCAGGGGCTGTTCACAGATACGCAGTATTTT.

The V gene is TRBV2, the J gene TRBJ2-1; 12 bases line up with TRBD2. V gave up 6 bases and J gave up 8 bases; unmatched junction bases: 8. The CDR3 is 15 amino acids. Germline V CDR1 and CDR2: SNHLY, FYNNEI. The CDR3 region has the DNA TGTGCCAGCAGGGCGGGACTAGCGGGCGTCGATGAGCAGTTCTTC. It specifies CASRAGLAGVDEQFF.

This clonotype was seen a handful of times. The chain recombines TRBV9 with TRBJ1-2, with D possibly being TRBD1 (6 bases). This CDR3 has 14 amino acids. Germline V gene data show CDR1 as SGDLS and CDR2 as YYNGEE. Trimming shortened V by 2 bases and J by 4 bases, and 12 bases separated the two germline ends. This CDR3 reads CASSVGTQGYGYTF. Written as DNA, the CDR3 is TGTGCCAGCAGCGTGGGGACACAGGGCTATGGCTACACCTTC.

This chain links TRBV6-2 or TRBV6-3 with TRBJ1-5; a possible D gene is TRBD1 (6 bases). There are 16 residues in the CDR3. The ends were cut back, 4 bases at V and 7 bases at J, with 20 bases in the middle. Germline V lookup: CDR1 MNHEY, CDR2 SVGEGT. The CDR3 sequence: CASSSKFGGPRQPQHF. The CDR3 DNA reads TGTGCCAGCAGTTCTAAGTTCGGGGGGCCCAGGCAGCCCCAGCATTTT.

The chain employs TRBV6-6 and TRBJ2-7, with 8 bases that match TRBD2. Germline values: CDR1 MNHNY, CDR2 SVGAGI (reference sequence). This CDR3 is built from 12 residues. Trimming at V came to 5 bases and at J to 9 bases, leaving 6 bases not matched to a gene. The CDR3 is CASSPGAGGQYF. The CDR3 region has the DNA TGTGCCAGCAGTCCTGGGGCGGGGGGGCAGTACTTC.

The chain recombines TRBV4-2 with TRBJ1-2, with D unclear. The CDR3 is made up of 16 amino acids. Trimming removed 0 bases at V and 4 bases at J, with 15 bases between. The germline CDR1 and CDR2 sequences are LGHNA and YNFKEQ. CDR3 sequence: CASSQDRQGRTYGYTF. The CDR3, as DNA: TGTGCCAGCAGCCAAGATCGGCAAGGCAGGACCTATGGCTACACCTTC.

A remark on this clonotype: The germline gene is not matched at one end of the junction; a read error may be the cause. This chain uses TRBV6-2 or TRBV6-3 with TRBJ2-7; D is possibly TRBD1 or TRBD2 (5 bases each). The length of the CDR3 is 15 residues. Germline V CDR1 and CDR2: MNHEY, SVGEGT. CDR3 coding DNA: TGTGCCAGCAGTTACCACCGGGACCCTTCCTCCGAGCAGTACTTC. Translated: CASSYHRDPSSEQYF.

DNA of the CDR3: TGCGCCAGCAGCCAACGGGGACTAGCTATCCATGAGCAGTTCTTC. Its translation is CASSQRGLAIHEQFF. This chain uses TRBV5-1 with TRBJ2-1; 9 nucleotides line up with TRBD2. Trimming took 4 bases from V and 8 from J; bases not matched to a gene: 10. The CDR3 sequence is 15 residues long. Germline loops: CDR1 SGHRS, CDR2 YFSETQ. The entire variable domain, with the rest obtained from reference TRBV5-1 and TRBJ2-1, is as follows: KAGVTQTPRYLIKTRGQQVTLSCSPISGHRSVSWYQQTPGQGLQFLFEYFSETQRNKGNFPGRFSGRQFSNSRSEMNVSTLELGDSALYLCASSQRGLAIHEQFFGPGTRLTVL.

The J gene is TRBJ1-5, the V gene TRBV4-1; TRBD1 matches 9 bases. CDR1 is MGHRA, CDR2 YSYEKL, per germline. This CDR3 region has 14 residues. V shed 3 bases, J shed 4 bases, and the junction held 1 base outside the gene matches. CDR3 protein: CASSQTGGNQPQHF. The CDR3, as DNA: TGCGCCAGCAGCCAGACAGGGGGGAATCAGCCCCAGCATTTT.

The genes are TRBV9 and TRBJ2-1; TRBD2 matches at 9 bases. With 6 bases clipped from V and 4 bases from J, the junction kept 11 bases outside the gene matches. Germline V gene lookup returns CDR1 SGDLS and CDR2 YYNGEE. This CDR3 has 16 residues. The CDR3 DNA follows: TGTGCCAGCAAGAGAGGGGGCGGGAGGGGATACAATGAGCAGTTCTTC. It specifies CASKRGGGRGYNEQFF. Looking up the rest from reference TRBV9 and TRBJ2-1 gives the full variable domain: DSGVTQTPKHLITATGQRVTLRCSPRSGDLSVYWYQQSLDQGLQFLIQYYNGEERAKGNILERFSAQQFPDLHSELNLSSLELGDSALYFCASKRGGGRGYNEQFFGPGTRLTVL.

This clonotype was detected a few times. The V call is TRBV2, the J call TRBJ1-5; perhaps TRBD1 as D (5 bases). Germline V gene data show CDR1 as SNHLY and CDR2 as FYNNEI. The CDR3 has 15 amino acids. Trimming took off 4 bases at V and 1 base at J, with 11 bases between the two ends. The CDR3 DNA reads TGTGCCAGCAGTGTGAACAGGAGAAGCAATCAGCCCCAGCATTTT. Residues: CASSVNRRSNQPQHF.

This clonotype was recorded at least ten times. V and J are TRBV29-1 and TRBJ2-1; D may be TRBD2 (5 bases). Germline V gene lookup returns CDR1 SQVTM and CDR2 ANQGSEA. The CDR3 contains 15 residues. Trimming left V 4 bases short and J 11 bases short, with 24 bases between. The CDR3 loop is CSVGPLTRDIVKQFF. The CDR3, as DNA: TGCAGCGTTGGGCCCTTGACGAGGGATATTGTGAAGCAGTTCTTC.

Regarding this clonotype: One end of the junction does not line up with germline, which may come from a read error. The chain recombines TRBV27 with TRBJ2-3, with 8 bases fitting TRBD2. CDR3 length: 14 residues. The germline V gene encodes CDR1 MNHEY and CDR2 SMNVEV (reference sequence). The CDR3 DNA sequence: TGTGCCAGCAGCCTCGGGGGGGTAACAGATGCGCAGTATTTT. Its translation: CASSLGGVTDAQYF.

The rearrangement joins TRBV20-1 to TRBJ2-7; D possibly corresponds to TRBD1 (6 bases). The CDR3 has 13 amino acids. Germline V gene lookup returns CDR1 DFQATT and CDR2 SNEGSKA (reference sequence). The germline V and J ends were trimmed by 6 bases and 1 base, with 13 bases remaining between them. CDR3 in amino acids: CSAVLDRSYEQYF. CDR3 bases: TGCAGTGCCGTGCTGGACAGATCCTACGAGCAGTACTTC.

Only a few counts were recorded for this clonotype. The chain has TRBV7-2 and TRBJ2-2; 7 bases align to TRBD1. This CDR3 has 15 amino acids. Trimming cost V 5 bases and J 0 bases; bases outside gene matches: 3. The germline CDR1 and CDR2 sequences are SGHTA and FQGNSA. This chain's CDR3 is CASSRGQTNTGELFF. Written as DNA, the CDR3 is TGTGCCAGCAGCCGGGGACAGACGAACACCGGGGAGCTGTTTTTT.

V usage is TRBV5-1 and J usage is TRBJ2-1; D possibly matches TRBD1 or TRBD2 (6 bases each). Trimming pared 4 bases from V and 7 bases from J, leaving 18 bases between. The CDR3 runs to 15 residues. Germline loops: CDR1 SGHRS, CDR2 YFSETQ. The CDR3 DNA sequence: TGCGCCAGCAGCCCCGATCTGGGGGGCACGAATGAGCAGTTCTTC. It encodes CASSPDLGGTNEQFF.

The chain has TRBV4-1 and TRBJ2-4, with D unclear. Germline CDR1 is MGHRA and CDR2 is YSYEKL. Trimming took 1 base from V and 0 from J, leaving 10 bases between them. The CDR3 consists of 16 residues. The CDR3 nucleotides are TGCGCCAGCAGCCAAGGGCTGACACTAGCCAAAAACATTCAGTACTTC. Amino acid sequence: CASSQGLTLAKNIQYF.

This clonotype was counted many times. The chain employs TRBV6-2 or TRBV6-3 and TRBJ2-7; 9 nucleotides line up with TRBD1. The CDR3 length is 14 residues. V lost 4 bases to trimming and J lost 2 bases; unmatched junction nucleotides: 3. The germline V gene has CDR1 MNHEY and CDR2 SVGEGT. The CDR3 protein is CASSWGQGPYEQYF. The CDR3 DNA reads TGTGCCAGCAGTTGGGGACAGGGCCCCTACGAGCAGTACTTC.

There are a few counts of this clonotype. This chain uses TRBV6-1 with TRBJ2-5; maybe TRBD2 (5 bases). The DNA end is more similar to TRBJ2-7, so the J call may be wrong. There are 12 residues in the CDR3. CDR1 is MNHNS, CDR2 SASEGT, per germline. In DNA, the CDR3 is TGTGCCAGCAGTGAAGGTGGAGGCGAGCAGTACTTC. Protein product: CASSEGGGEQYF.

This clonotype was seen just once. The chain is built from TRBV5-1 and TRBJ1-2; D possibly corresponds to TRBD1 (5 bases). The V end lost 5 bases, the J end lost 4 bases, and 12 bases lay between the germline ends. Germline V CDR1 and CDR2: SGHRS, YFSETQ. This CDR3 has 13 residues. For the CDR3, the DNA is TGCGCCAGCAGAACCCCAGGGTCCTATGGCTACACCTTC. The encoded protein is CASRTPGSYGYTF.

The gene calls are TRBV11-2 and TRBJ2-4; D is uncertain. CDR3 size: 13 residues. Germline values: CDR1 SGHAT, CDR2 FQNNGV. V lost 5 bases to trimming and J lost 15 bases, with 20 bases between them. CDR3 protein: CASSPLPAQDLYF. CDR3 nucleotides: TGTGCCAGCAGCCCCCTCCCCGCACAAGACCTGTACTTC.

This clonotype came up a few times. The chain recombines TRBV28 with TRBJ2-5; 7 bases match TRBD1. The length of the CDR3 is 17 residues. From germline, CDR1 is MDHEN and CDR2 SYDVKM. J was trimmed by 1 base and V by 6 bases; bases with no gene match: 14. For the CDR3, the DNA is TGTGCCAGCAGACCAGACAGGGCAGTGTTCCCCCAAGAGACCCAGTACTTC. It translates to CASRPDRAVFPQETQYF.

This chain joins TRBV12-3 or TRBV12-4 and TRBJ2-2, with D hard to call. The V gene lost 5 bases and the J gene lost 5 bases, with 9 bases spanning the gap. The CDR3 loop spans 13 amino acids. The CDR3 sequence: CASSTEWTGELFF. The DNA for the CDR3 is TGTGCCAGCAGTACCGAGTGGACCGGGGAGCTGTTTTTT.